The clone carrying this T cell receptor (beta chain) has ten or more counts. The data stem from a study of T cells in Graves' hyperthyroidism and ophthalmopathy. Trimming left V 4 bases short and J 5 bases short, with 11 bases between. Germline loops: CDR1 SGHNT, CDR2 YENEEA. The length of the CDR3 is 13 residues. Researchers took RNA transcripts and amplified the TCR beta CDR3 regions from them. TCR CDR3 underwent first-round RT-PCR with the HTBI primer set. TCRdb itself ran the multiplex PCR reads through MiXCR, one entry per CDR3 protein. The sample has approximately 480,000 distinct CDR3 sequences, about 20% seen once.

This TCR came from a man between 18 and 35 years old with Graves' hyperthyroidism. This sequence joins TRBV11-3 and TRBJ2-5; D unresolved. The sequenced material came from blood. In DNA form, the CDR3 reads TGTGCCAGCAGCTCCCGGTCCGGGGAGACCCAGTACTTC. It yields the protein CASSSRSGETQYF.